Below, one TCR beta chain is given with its context. Its antigen is unknown. In TCRdb, the 5' RACE reads were re-called with MiXCR into one record per CDR3 protein. The sample contains 150,000 to 200,000 distinct CDR3 sequences, less than 40% of which appear only once. This record belongs to a study of T-cell memory formation after mild COVID-19. Findings and caveats of the study: The study found balanced CD4/CD8 in clones contracting day 15 to 85 and a CD4+ lean in later expanders.

The J segment lost 6 bases and the V segment lost 3 bases, leaving 5 bases of the junction unmatched. The CDR3 spans 15 residues. Germline CDR1 and CDR2: SGHRS and YFSETQ. Material: PBMCs or a T cell subset sorted from them (not recorded which). The chain carries TRBV5-1 and TRBJ2-3, with 12 bases fitting TRBD1. The TCR was taken from an adult woman who had mild COVID-19 (a few samples of this study predate the infection). Cell type and time point are not known. The CDR3 DNA follows: TGCGCCAGCAGCTCCCGGGACAGGGGGCGGGATACGCAGTATTTT. It is translated as CASSSRDRGRDTQYF.